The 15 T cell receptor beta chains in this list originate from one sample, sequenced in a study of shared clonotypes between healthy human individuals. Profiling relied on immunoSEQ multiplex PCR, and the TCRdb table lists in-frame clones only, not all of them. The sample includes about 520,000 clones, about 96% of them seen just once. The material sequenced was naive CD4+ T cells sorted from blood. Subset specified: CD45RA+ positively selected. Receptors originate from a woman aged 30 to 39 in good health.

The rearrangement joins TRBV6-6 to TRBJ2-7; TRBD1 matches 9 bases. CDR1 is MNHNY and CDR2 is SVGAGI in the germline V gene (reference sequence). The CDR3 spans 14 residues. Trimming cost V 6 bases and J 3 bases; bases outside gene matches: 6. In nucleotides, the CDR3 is TGTGCCAGCAGCAAAGACAGGGGGAACTACGAGCAGTACTTC. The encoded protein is CASSKDRGNYEQYF.

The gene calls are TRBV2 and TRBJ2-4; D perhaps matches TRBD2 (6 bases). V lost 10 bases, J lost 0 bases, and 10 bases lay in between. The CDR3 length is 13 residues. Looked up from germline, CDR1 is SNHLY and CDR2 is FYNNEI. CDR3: CATRGLAKNIQYF. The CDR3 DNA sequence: TGTGCCACCCGGGGACTAGCCAAAAACATTCAGTACTTC.

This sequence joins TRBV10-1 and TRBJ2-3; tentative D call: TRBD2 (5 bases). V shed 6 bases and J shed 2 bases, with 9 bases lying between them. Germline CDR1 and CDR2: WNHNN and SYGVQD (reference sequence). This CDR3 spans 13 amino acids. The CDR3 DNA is TGCGCCAGCAGCACGGGGTACACAGATACGCAGTATTTT. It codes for CASSTGYTDTQYF.

CDR3 coding DNA: TGTGCCAGCAGGGACCACCGGGACTACAGAGGGTGGACCCAGTACTTC. This sequence encodes CASRDHRDYRGWTQYF. The chain uses TRBV28 and TRBJ2-5; 7 bases are shared with TRBD2. The CDR3 consists of 16 residues. After removal of 6 bases from V and 7 bases from J, the junction contained 17 bases not matched to a gene. Germline V CDR1 and CDR2: MDHEN, SYDVKM.

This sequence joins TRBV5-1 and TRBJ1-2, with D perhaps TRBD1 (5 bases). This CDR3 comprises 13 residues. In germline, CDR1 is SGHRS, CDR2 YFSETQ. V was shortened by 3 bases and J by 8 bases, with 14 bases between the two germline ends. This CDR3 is CASSWDEVVGYTF. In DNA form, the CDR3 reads TGCGCCAGCAGCTGGGACGAGGTGGTGGGCTACACCTTC.

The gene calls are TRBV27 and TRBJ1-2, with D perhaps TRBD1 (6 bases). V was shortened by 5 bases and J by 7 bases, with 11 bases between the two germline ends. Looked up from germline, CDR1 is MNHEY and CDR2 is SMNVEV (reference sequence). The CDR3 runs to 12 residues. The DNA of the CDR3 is TGTGCCAGCAGTCCTCAGGGGTCTGGCTACACCTTC. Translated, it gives CASSPQGSGYTF.

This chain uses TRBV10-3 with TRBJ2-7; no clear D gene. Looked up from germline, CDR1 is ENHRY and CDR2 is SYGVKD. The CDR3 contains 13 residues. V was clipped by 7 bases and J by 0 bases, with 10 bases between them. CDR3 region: CAIMSGSSYEQYF. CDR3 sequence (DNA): TGTGCCATCATGTCGGGCAGCTCCTACGAGCAGTACTTC.

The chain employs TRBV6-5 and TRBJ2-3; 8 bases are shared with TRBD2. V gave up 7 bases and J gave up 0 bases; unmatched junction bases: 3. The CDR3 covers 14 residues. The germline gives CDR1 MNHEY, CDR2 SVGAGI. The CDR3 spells CASTLAGSTDTQYF. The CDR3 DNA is TGTGCCAGCACCTTAGCGGGAAGCACAGATACGCAGTATTTT.

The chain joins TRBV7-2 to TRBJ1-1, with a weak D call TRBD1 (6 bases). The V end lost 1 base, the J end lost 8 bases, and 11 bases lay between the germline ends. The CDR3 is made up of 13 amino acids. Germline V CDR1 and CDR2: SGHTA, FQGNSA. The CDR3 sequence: CASSLGLGTEAFF. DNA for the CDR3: TGTGCCAGCAGCTTAGGGTTGGGGACAGAAGCTTTCTTT.

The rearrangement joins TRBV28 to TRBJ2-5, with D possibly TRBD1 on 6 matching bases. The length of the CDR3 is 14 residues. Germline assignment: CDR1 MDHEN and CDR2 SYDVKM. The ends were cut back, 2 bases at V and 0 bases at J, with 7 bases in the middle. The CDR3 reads CASSLRGNQETQYF. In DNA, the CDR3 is TGTGCCAGCAGTTTAAGGGGGAACCAAGAGACCCAGTACTTC. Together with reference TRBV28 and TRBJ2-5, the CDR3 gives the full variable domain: DVKVTQSSRYLVKRTGEKVFLECVQDMDHENMFWYRQDPGLGLRLIYFSYDVKMKEKGDIPEGYSVSREKKERFSLILESASTNQTSMYLCASSLRGNQETQYFGPGTRLLVL.

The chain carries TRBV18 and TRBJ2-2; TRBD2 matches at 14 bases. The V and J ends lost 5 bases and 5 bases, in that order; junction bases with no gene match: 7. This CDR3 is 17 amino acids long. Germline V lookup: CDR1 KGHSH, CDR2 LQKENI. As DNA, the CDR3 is TGTGCCAGCTCATCGGGACTAGCGGGAGTCGGAACCGGGGAGCTGTTTTTT. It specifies CASSSGLAGVGTGELFF.

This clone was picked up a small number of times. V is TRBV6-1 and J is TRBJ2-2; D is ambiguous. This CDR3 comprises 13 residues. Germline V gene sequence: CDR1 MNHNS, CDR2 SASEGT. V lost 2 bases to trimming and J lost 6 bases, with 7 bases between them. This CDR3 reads CASSELRSGELFF. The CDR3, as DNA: TGTGCCAGCAGTGAACTCCGGTCCGGGGAGCTGTTTTTT.

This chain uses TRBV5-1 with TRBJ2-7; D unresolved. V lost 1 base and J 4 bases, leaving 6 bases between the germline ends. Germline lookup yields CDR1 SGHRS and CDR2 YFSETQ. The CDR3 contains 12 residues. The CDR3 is CASSLFGYEQYF. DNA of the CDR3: TGCGCCAGCAGCTTGTTCGGATACGAGCAGTACTTC.

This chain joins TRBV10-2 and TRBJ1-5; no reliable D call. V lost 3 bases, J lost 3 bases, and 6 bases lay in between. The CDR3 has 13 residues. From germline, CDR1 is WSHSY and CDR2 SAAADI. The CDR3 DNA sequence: TGCGCCAGCAGTGACGGCCCCAATCAGCCCCAGCATTTT. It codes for CASSDGPNQPQHF.

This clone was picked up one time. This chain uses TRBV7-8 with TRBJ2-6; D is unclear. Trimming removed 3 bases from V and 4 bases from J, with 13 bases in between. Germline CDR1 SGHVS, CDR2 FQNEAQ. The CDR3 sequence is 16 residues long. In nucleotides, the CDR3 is TGTGCCAGCAGCTTGGATAGGGTAGCCGGGGCCAACGTCCTGACTTTC. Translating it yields CASSLDRVAGANVLTF.